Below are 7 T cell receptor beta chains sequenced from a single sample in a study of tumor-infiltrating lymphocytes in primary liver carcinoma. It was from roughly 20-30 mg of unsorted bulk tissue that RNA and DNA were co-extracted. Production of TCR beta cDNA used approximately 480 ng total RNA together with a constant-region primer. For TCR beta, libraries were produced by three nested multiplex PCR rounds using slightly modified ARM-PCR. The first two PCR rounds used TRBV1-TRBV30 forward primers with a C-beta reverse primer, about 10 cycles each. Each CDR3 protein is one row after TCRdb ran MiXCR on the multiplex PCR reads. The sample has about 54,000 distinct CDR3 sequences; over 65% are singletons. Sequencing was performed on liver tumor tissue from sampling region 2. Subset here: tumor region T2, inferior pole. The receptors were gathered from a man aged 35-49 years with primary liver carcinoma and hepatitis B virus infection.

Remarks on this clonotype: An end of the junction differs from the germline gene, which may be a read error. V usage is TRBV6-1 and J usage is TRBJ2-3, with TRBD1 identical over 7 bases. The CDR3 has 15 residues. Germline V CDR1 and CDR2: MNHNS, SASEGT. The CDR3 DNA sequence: TGTGCCATCAGTATCCGGACAGGCCGTACAAATACGCAGTATTTT. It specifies CAISIRTGRTNTQYF.

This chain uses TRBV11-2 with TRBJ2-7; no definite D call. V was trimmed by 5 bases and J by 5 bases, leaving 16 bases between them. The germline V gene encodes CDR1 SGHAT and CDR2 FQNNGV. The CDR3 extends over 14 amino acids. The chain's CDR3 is CASSLGRSSHEQYF. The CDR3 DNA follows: TGTGCCAGCAGCCTAGGCAGGAGCTCACACGAGCAGTACTTC.

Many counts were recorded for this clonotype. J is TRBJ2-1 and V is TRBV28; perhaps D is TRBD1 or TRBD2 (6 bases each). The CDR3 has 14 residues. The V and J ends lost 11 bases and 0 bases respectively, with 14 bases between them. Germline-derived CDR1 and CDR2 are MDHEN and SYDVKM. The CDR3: CACPRGDSYNEQFF. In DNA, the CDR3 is TGTGCCTGCCCTAGGGGGGACTCCTACAATGAGCAGTTCTTC.

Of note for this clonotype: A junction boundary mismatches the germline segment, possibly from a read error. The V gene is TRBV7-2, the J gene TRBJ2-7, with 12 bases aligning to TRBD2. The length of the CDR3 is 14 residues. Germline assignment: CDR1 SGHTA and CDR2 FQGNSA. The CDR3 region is CASSWTSGTYDQYF. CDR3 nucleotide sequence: TGTGCCAGTAGCTGGACTAGCGGGACCTACGATCAGTACTTC.

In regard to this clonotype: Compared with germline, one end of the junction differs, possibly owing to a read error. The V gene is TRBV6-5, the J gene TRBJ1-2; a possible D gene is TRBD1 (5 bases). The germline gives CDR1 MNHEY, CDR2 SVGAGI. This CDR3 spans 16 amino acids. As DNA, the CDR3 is TGTGCCAGCATCGACTCTTTGGGGGGGAATTCGAATGCCTACACATTC. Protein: CASIDSLGGNSNAYTF.

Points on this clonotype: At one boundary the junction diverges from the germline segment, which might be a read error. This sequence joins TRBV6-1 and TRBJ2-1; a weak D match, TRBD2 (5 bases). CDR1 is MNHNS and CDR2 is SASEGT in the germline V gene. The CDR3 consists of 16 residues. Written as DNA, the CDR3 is TGTGTCAGCACCGAGGGTGGGCTTAGCTTCTACAATGAGCAGTTCTTC. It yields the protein CVSTEGGLSFYNEQFF.

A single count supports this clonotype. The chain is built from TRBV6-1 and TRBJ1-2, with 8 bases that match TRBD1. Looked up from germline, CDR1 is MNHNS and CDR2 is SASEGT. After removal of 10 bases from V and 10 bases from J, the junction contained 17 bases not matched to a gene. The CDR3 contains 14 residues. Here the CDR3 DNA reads TGTGCCACTCTCATGACAGGGGTGAACTACGACTACACCTTC. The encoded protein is CATLMTGVNYDYTF.